Listed here are 5 T cell receptor beta chains from one sample, sequenced in a study of regulatory T cells in long-lasting Graves disease. Time point of the sample: persistent/refractory GD, antithyroid drugs over 5 years with positive TRAb. PBMC-extracted RNA yielded the TCR library. Building the TCR beta libraries relied on iRepertoire HTBI primers, and CDR3 regions underwent Arm-PCR. TCRdb passed the multiplex PCR reads through MiXCR, listing each CDR3 protein once. Seen here are approximately 400,000 distinct CDR3 sequences, 20% to 25% observed once, and the top ten hold approximately 30%. Sequencing was performed on peripheral blood mononuclear cells (PBMCs), taken when the disease was refractory, from a patient treated with antithyroid drugs. The receptors originated from a woman aged 40 to 50 with Graves disease.

This clonotype was observed a few times. The chain uses TRBV6-2 or TRBV6-3 and TRBJ1-5; no clear D gene. V lost 2 bases and J 0 bases, leaving 11 bases between the germline ends. This CDR3 spans 16 amino acids. Germline V gene lookup returns CDR1 MNHEY and CDR2 SVGEGT. This CDR3 is CASSYQWRYSNQPQHF. Written as DNA, the CDR3 is TGTGCCAGCAGTTACCAATGGAGATATAGCAATCAGCCCCAGCATTTT.

This clonotype has just a few counts. V gene TRBV29-1 combines with J gene TRBJ2-3; no definite D call. The length of the CDR3 is 12 residues. Germline CDR1 is SQVTM and CDR2 is ANQGSEA. V was clipped by 6 bases and J by 0 bases, with 7 bases between them. The CDR3 loop reads CSVWVSTDTQYF. The CDR3 DNA follows: TGCAGCGTGTGGGTCAGCACAGATACGCAGTATTTT.

This clonotype has only a few counts. The V gene is TRBV12-3 or TRBV12-4, the J gene TRBJ1-5; D is possibly TRBD1 (5 bases). The CDR3 sequence is 14 residues long. The V end lost 3 bases, the J end lost 4 bases, and 10 bases lay between the germline ends. The CDR3 here is CASSFRRGNQPQHF. In DNA form, the CDR3 reads TGTGCCAGCAGTTTTCGCCGGGGGAATCAGCCCCAGCATTTT.

This clonotype was counted at least ten times. J is TRBJ2-2 and V is TRBV6-1; D remains unclear. Germline CDR1 is MNHNS and CDR2 is SASEGT. The CDR3 covers 15 residues. V lost 6 bases and J lost 0, with 11 bases in between. The CDR3 protein is CASRRHQPNTGELFF. The DNA for the CDR3 is TGTGCCAGCAGGAGGCACCAACCGAACACCGGGGAGCTGTTTTTT.

Only a few counts were recorded for this clonotype. The rearrangement joins TRBV19 to TRBJ1-5; 10 nucleotides line up with TRBD1. The trim removed 4 bases at V and 4 bases at J, leaving 10 bases unmatched. This CDR3 comprises 17 residues. Germline lookup yields CDR1 LNHDA and CDR2 SQIVND (reference sequence). The CDR3 coding sequence is TGTGCCAGTAGTAATTGGGACAGGGGAAGCGGGAATCAGCCCCAGCATTTT. Its translation: CASSNWDRGSGNQPQHF.